This T cell receptor (beta chain) was recovered during a study of T cell repertoires in cytomegalovirus infection. In the study overall: Indications of both CMV infection and matching HLA type were provided by public TCR beta signatures. General study points: Pooled public TCR beta family frequency picked out CMV carriers with the relevant HLA. Clonotypes of TCR beta that were HLA-C-restricted and CMV-specific dominated the ex vivo response.

A remark on this clonotype: What it binds is unknown.

TCRdb ran MiXCR on the reads and lists one entry per CDR3 protein. The sample lists under 350,000 distinct CDR3 sequences, approximately 10% seen once, with around 2.4% in the top ten. The CDR3 has 16 residues. Germline loops: CDR1 SGHRS, CDR2 YFSETQ. V was shortened by 1 base and J by 2 bases, with 13 bases between the two germline ends. The specimen was PBMCs. The V call is TRBV5-1, the J call TRBJ2-1; D ambiguous. The receptor comes from a human donor in good health (CMV status not recorded). Some clones in this sample may be carry-over from other donors' samples. The CDR3 DNA reads TGCGCCAGCAGCTTGAGCAGGTACCTCACCTACAATGAGCAGTTCTTC. Protein product: CASSLSRYLTYNEQFF.